The T cell receptor beta chain under discussion was sequenced for a study of blood T cell repertoires in COVID-19. Study-level information: Samples representing acute and convalescent COVID-19 were sourced from the United States, Italy and Spain. In each case, the material was cDNA or gDNA derived from T cells, B-cell-depleted T cells, or PBMCs.

Authors' processing steps: Amplification with reference gene primers provided the estimates of nucleated cell counts. Assay: immunoSEQ multiplex PCR; the TCRdb copy retains only in-frame clones and omits some. That table furnishes V, J and clone size, whereas the DNA furnished D and trimming. The sample yields more than 100,000 clones, around 88% seen once. V lost 4 bases and J 7 bases, leaving 17 bases between the germline ends. There are 15 residues in the CDR3. The receptor comes from a woman in her 50s with active or convalescent COVID-19. Material: peripheral blood. The rearrangement links TRBV5-3 to TRBJ1-4; possibly TRBD1 for D (6 bases). TRBV5-3 is labeled an ORF, and its function is uncertain. In DNA, the CDR3 is TGTGCCAGAAGCCCGGACAGCTCTGGGGCTGAAAAACTGTTTTTT. Encoded protein: CARSPDSSGAEKLFF.